A selection of T cell receptor beta chains follows, all from one sample in a study of blood T cell repertoires in COVID-19. The table came from immunoSEQ multiplex PCR; TCRdb's copy has only in-frame clones and leaves some out. The repertoire holds a few hundred thousand clones, with 84% as singletons. Sequencing input: peripheral blood. The receptors stem from a human donor in a cohort sampled during active COVID-19. Each CDR3 is given with its conserved first and last residue. The D gene is left open where the match is weak. Size tells how often a clone was seen (once, few, many) or the class of an expanded clone, and some rows leave it out.

>TRBV12-3/TRBV12-4|.|.|TRBJ2-7
CASSRVRGDEQYF
TGTGCCAGCAGTCGAGTCAGGGGCGACGAGCAGTACTTC
>TRBV6-4|.|TRBD2|TRBJ2-1
CASSEQGLAGNEQFF
TGTGCCAGCAGTGAACAGGGTCTAGCGGGCAATGAGCAGTTCTTC
>TRBV5-1|.|TRBD1|TRBJ1-1
CASSFTTGQMNTEAFF
TGCGCCAGCAGCTTTACAACGGGACAGATGAACACTGAAGCTTTCTTT
>TRBV28|.|.|TRBJ1-5
CASGLDSYNQPQHF
TGTGCCAGCGGCCTAGACAGCTACAATCAGCCCCAGCATTTT
>TRBV4-3|.|.|TRBJ2-1
CASSQAVPGEQFF
TGCGCCAGCAGCCAAGCGGTACCGGGGGAGCAGTTCTTC
>TRBV24-1|few|.|TRBJ2-1
CATSDSLGGYNEQFF
TGTGCCACCAGTGATTCCTTGGGGGGCTACAATGAGCAGTTCTTC
>TRBV27|.|.|TRBJ2-7
CASSLKGRRYEQYF
TGTGCCAGCAGTTTAAAGGGGCGCAGGTACGAGCAGTACTTC
>TRBV6-2/TRBV6-3|once|.|TRBJ2-5
CASSPGQETQYF
TGTGCCAGCAGTCCCGGCCAAGAGACCCAGTACTTC
>TRBV28|.|.|TRBJ1-2
CASSFTHGYTF
TGTGCCAGCAGTTTTACACATGGCTACACCTTC
>TRBV28|.|TRBD1|TRBJ2-7
CASSGGFGQGLYEQYF
TGTGCCAGCAGTGGTGGGTTCGGACAGGGCCTCTACGAGCAGTACTTC
>TRBV28|.|.|TRBJ2-3
CASSLPVGGGTDTQYF
TGTGCCAGCAGTTTACCCGTCGGGGGAGGCACAGATACGCAGTATTTT
>TRBV27|.|.|TRBJ1-6
CASSFLWGENNSPLHF
TGTGCCAGCAGTTTTCTTTGGGGGGAGAACAATTCACCCCTCCACTTT
>TRBV6-6|.|.|TRBJ1-5
CASSYNRNQPQHF
TGTGCCAGCAGTTATAACAGAAATCAGCCCCAGCATTTT
>TRBV28|.|.|TRBJ1-4
CASNFLKQGREKLFF
TGTGCCAGCAACTTCCTGAAACAGGGTCGGGAAAAACTGTTTTTT
>TRBV27|.|.|TRBJ2-7
CASSPYENYEQYF
TGTGCCAGCAGTCCTTATGAGAACTACGAGCAGTACTTC
>TRBV10-3|.|TRBD2|TRBJ2-3
CAIKEPGGGDTDTQYF
TGTGCCATCAAGGAGCCTGGCGGGGGGGACACAGATACGCAGTATTTT
>TRBV7-9|.|TRBD2|TRBJ2-7
CASSLYIAGASYEQYF
TGTGCCAGCAGCTTATATATTGCGGGAGCATCCTACGAGCAGTACTTC
>TRBV2|.|TRBD1|TRBJ2-1
CASSRTLTGENEQFF
TGTGCCAGCAGTAGGACCCTGACAGGGGAAAATGAGCAGTTCTTC
>TRBV4-1|.|TRBD2|TRBJ2-7
CASSQDSLAGDEQYF
TGCGCCAGCAGCCAAGATTCCCTAGCGGGAGACGAGCAGTACTTC
>TRBV6-5|.|.|TRBJ1-5
CASTVQGYQPQHF
TGTGCCAGCACCGTACAGGGCTATCAGCCCCAGCATTTT
>TRBV28|.|TRBD2|TRBJ2-1
CASSLAGRGNEQFF
TGTGCCAGCAGTTTGGCAGGGAGGGGCAATGAGCAGTTCTTC
>TRBV7-2|.|.|TRBJ2-1
CASSPRTAITYNEQFF
TGTGCCAGCAGCCCAAGGACAGCTATAACCTACAATGAGCAGTTCTTC